This T cell receptor beta chain was captured in a study of blood T cell repertoires in COVID-19. Background on the study: Both acute and convalescent COVID-19 samples were obtained from the United States, Italy and Spain. Sample material is recorded as cDNA or gDNA derived from T cells, B-cell-depleted T cells, or PBMCs.

V dropped 7 bases and J dropped 7 bases, with 11 bases sitting between them. CDR1 and CDR2 from the germline V gene are WNHNN and SYGVQD (reference sequence). CDR3 length equals 12 residues. In the original workflow: Amplification with reference gene primers provided the estimates of nucleated cell counts. Profiled with immunoSEQ multiplex PCR; TCRdb holds only in-frame clones, not every one. The DNA gave D and trimming, while V, J and clone size come from that table. The table has roughly 500,000 clones, roughly 90% seen once. Symptom resolution, clearance, or two negative PCRs marked the recovered donors of Cohort 3.

Specimen: PBMCs or T cells enriched from blood (not recorded which). The sequence was collected from a woman aged 40-49 years who had recovered from COVID-19. This chain connects TRBV10-1 to TRBJ1-5, with TRBD1 as a possible D gene (5 bases). The CDR3 sequence is CASNKGRQPQHF. The CDR3 DNA sequence: TGCGCCAGCAATAAGGGGCGGCAGCCCCAGCATTTT.